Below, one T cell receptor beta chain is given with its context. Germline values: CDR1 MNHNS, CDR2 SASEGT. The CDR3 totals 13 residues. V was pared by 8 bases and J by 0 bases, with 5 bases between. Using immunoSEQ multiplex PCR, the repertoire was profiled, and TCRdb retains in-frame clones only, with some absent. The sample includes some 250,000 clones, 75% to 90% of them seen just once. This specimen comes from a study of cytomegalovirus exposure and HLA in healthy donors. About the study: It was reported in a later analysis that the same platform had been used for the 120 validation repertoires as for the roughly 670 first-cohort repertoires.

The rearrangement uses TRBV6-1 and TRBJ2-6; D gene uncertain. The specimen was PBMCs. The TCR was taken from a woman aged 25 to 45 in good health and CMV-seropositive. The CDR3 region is CASQVSGANVLTF. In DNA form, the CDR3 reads TGTGCCAGCCAGGTCTCTGGGGCCAACGTCCTGACTTTC.